This TCR beta chain was obtained from a study of T cell repertoires in cytomegalovirus infection. TCRdb re-called the reads with MiXCR, one entry per CDR3 protein. The table has approximately 750,000 distinct CDR3 sequences, 35% to 45% seen once. Germline assignment: CDR1 MDHEN and CDR2 SYDVKM. The CDR3 is 11 residues long. Trimming left V 9 bases short and J 3 bases short, with 8 bases between. The clonotype was recovered from a human donor in good health (CMV status not recorded). Some clones in this sample may be carry-over from other donors' samples. The chain couples TRBV28 to TRBJ1-1, with D perhaps TRBD1 (5 bases). What was sequenced was PBMCs. In DNA, the CDR3 is TGTGCCAGTCAGGGTTACACTGAAGCTTTCTTT. Translation gives CASQGYTEAFF. Full variable domain (remainder filled in from reference TRBV28 and TRBJ1-1): DVKVTQSSRYLVKRTGEKVFLECVQDMDHENMFWYRQDPGLGLRLIYFSYDVKMKEKGDIPEGYSVSREKKERFSLILESASTNQTSMYLCASQGYTEAFFGQGTRLTVV.